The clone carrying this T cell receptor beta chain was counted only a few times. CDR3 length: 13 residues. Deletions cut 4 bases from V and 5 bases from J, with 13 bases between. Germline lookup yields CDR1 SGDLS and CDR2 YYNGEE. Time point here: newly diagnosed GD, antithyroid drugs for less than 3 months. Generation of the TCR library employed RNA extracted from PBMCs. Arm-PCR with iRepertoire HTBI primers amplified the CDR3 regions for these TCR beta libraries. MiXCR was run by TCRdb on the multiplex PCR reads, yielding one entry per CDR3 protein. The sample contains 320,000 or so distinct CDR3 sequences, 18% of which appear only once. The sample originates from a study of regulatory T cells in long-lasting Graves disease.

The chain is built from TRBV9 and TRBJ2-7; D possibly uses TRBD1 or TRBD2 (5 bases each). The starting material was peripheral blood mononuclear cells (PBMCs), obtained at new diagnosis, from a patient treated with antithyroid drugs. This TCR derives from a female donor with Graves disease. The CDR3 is CASSSTEGNEQYF. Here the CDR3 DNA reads TGTGCCAGCAGCTCGACAGAGGGGAACGAGCAGTACTTC.